The 31 T cell receptor beta chains in this list originate from one sample, sequenced in a study of identical twins. TCRdb re-called the 5' RACE reads through MiXCR, storing one row per CDR3 protein. The repertoire holds over 200,000 distinct CDR3 sequences, with 9.4% as singletons. The specimen sequenced was memory (CD45RO+) T cells sorted from blood. The receptor set was obtained from a woman in her late teens or twenties in good health.

J is TRBJ1-5 and V is TRBV5-1; D gene unclear. Trimming left V 2 bases short and J 7 bases short, with 13 bases between. Germline lookup yields CDR1 SGHRS and CDR2 YFSETQ. The CDR3 length is 14 residues. In DNA, the CDR3 is TGCGCCAGCAGCTTCCTGGACGAAAGCCAGCCCCAGCATTTT. The encoded protein is CASSFLDESQPQHF.

This clonotype has just a few counts. CDR3 protein: CASSFDRETQYF. DNA of the CDR3: TGTGCCAGCAGCTTCGACCGAGAGACCCAGTACTTC. The chain is built from TRBV7-2 and TRBJ2-5; no clear D. The length of the CDR3 is 12 residues. CDR1 is SGHTA and CDR2 is FQGNSA in the germline V gene. Trimming took off 3 bases at V and 4 bases at J, with 6 bases between the two ends.

Only a few counts were recorded for this clonotype. The rearrangement joins TRBV6-5 to TRBJ2-7; 10 bases match TRBD2. The CDR3 loop spans 14 amino acids. Per germline, CDR1 MNHEY and CDR2 SVGAGI. V was clipped by 2 bases and J by 2 bases; unmatched bases: 0. CDR3 coding DNA: TGTGCCAGCAGTTACGGACTAGCGGCCTACGAGCAGTACTTC. Amino acid sequence: CASSYGLAAYEQYF.

Many counts were recorded for this clonotype. The chain employs TRBV11-3 and TRBJ2-2, with D tentatively TRBD1 (6 bases). This CDR3 is built from 14 residues. Trimming pared 5 bases from V and 4 bases from J, leaving 11 bases between. Germline CDR1 reads SGHNT; CDR2 reads YENEEA. The CDR3: CASSHGTRTGELFF. CDR3 sequence (DNA): TGTGCCAGCAGCCACGGGACACGCACCGGGGAGCTGTTTTTT.

This clonotype occurred a few times. The chain couples TRBV9 to TRBJ1-1; 9 bases are shared with TRBD1. Germline CDR1 reads SGDLS; CDR2 reads YYNGEE. The CDR3 spans 14 residues. With 4 bases clipped from V and 5 bases from J, the junction kept 6 bases outside the gene matches. CDR3 region: CASSFGQGRTEAFF. In DNA, the CDR3 is TGTGCCAGCAGCTTCGGACAGGGGAGGACTGAAGCTTTCTTT.

The V and J genes are TRBV6-1 and TRBJ2-6, with TRBD2 identical over 10 bases. Trimming at V came to 6 bases and at J to 1 base, leaving 3 bases not matched to a gene. The CDR3 has 16 amino acids. The germline V gene has CDR1 MNHNS and CDR2 SASEGT. The CDR3 loop is CASRRAGGSGANVLTF. CDR3 nucleotide sequence: TGTGCCAGCAGAAGAGCGGGAGGGTCTGGGGCCAACGTCCTGACTTTC.

This sequence joins TRBV20-1 and TRBJ1-2; a possible D gene is TRBD1 (5 bases). The CDR3 totals 12 residues. Germline assignment: CDR1 DFQATT and CDR2 SNEGSKA (reference sequence). Trimming removed 1 base at V and 8 bases at J, with 11 bases between. DNA of the CDR3: TGCAGTGCTAGAGTCCGTGGGGGGGGCTACACCTTC. Translated, it gives CSARVRGGGYTF.

This clonotype occurred a few times. V is TRBV20-1 and J is TRBJ1-2; D call uncertain. The CDR3 has 11 amino acids. Between the trimmed V and J ends, which lost 6 bases and 8 bases, there was a span of 13 bases. Germline V CDR1 and CDR2: DFQATT, SNEGSKA (reference sequence). CDR3 in DNA: TGCAGTGCGGGTTCGACGTACGGCTACACCTTC. Translation: CSAGSTYGYTF.

This chain links TRBV20-1 with TRBJ2-7, with 14 bases aligning to TRBD2. CDR3 size: 14 residues. V lost 5 bases and J lost 7; bases outside the gene matches: 7. Germline CDR1 DFQATT, CDR2 SNEGSKA (reference sequence). The CDR3 nucleotides read TGCAGTGCTCGAAAGGGACTAGCGGGAGTTGAGCAGTACTTC. Its protein product is CSARKGLAGVEQYF.

The chain is built from TRBV7-2 and TRBJ2-1, with 8 nucleotides matching TRBD1. The CDR3 extends over 15 amino acids. Germline-derived CDR1 and CDR2 are SGHTA and FQGNSA. V shed 3 bases and J 8 bases; nucleotides not matched to a gene: 9. CDR3 bases: TGTGCCAGCAGCTTCTCAGGGACAGGTTTCGATGAGCAGTTCTTC. Its protein product is CASSFSGTGFDEQFF.

This clonotype was recorded at least ten times. This rearrangement joins TRBV20-1 to TRBJ1-1; possible D gene TRBD1, 5 bases. Germline V gives CDR1 DFQATT, CDR2 SNEGSKA (reference sequence). This CDR3 region has 12 residues. V gave up 6 bases and J gave up 7 bases, with 15 bases separating them. CDR3 residues: CSALNRGGEAFF. Written as DNA, the CDR3 is TGCAGTGCCCTGAACCGGGGCGGTGAAGCTTTCTTT.

The chain employs TRBV20-1 and TRBJ1-2; TRBD1 aligns across 9 bases. The germline CDR1 and CDR2 sequences are DFQATT and SNEGSKA (reference sequence). V lost 6 bases and J lost 6; bases outside the gene matches: 5. This CDR3 is 12 amino acids long. Here the CDR3 reads CSAQDRGDGYTF. CDR3 in DNA: TGCAGTGCCCAGGACAGGGGAGATGGCTACACCTTC.

This clonotype appeared a few times. The chain combines TRBV10-2 with TRBJ2-5; 8 nucleotides line up with TRBD2. Germline lookup yields CDR1 WSHSY and CDR2 SAAADI. The junction had 6 bases not matched to a gene; V was cut back by 7 bases and J by 5 bases. The CDR3 has 13 residues. The CDR3 loop is CASMGSGTETQYF. CDR3 sequence (DNA): TGCGCCAGCATGGGTAGCGGGACCGAGACCCAGTACTTC.

The chain joins TRBV5-5 to TRBJ1-1; D unclear. Germline CDR1 reads SGHKS; CDR2 reads YYEKEE (reference sequence). CDR3 length equals 15 residues. V was trimmed by 4 bases and J by 0 bases, leaving 13 bases between them. CDR3 nucleotides: TGTGCCAGCAGCCACTCAGGAGGCATGAACACTGAAGCTTTCTTT. It is translated as CASSHSGGMNTEAFF.

This chain uses TRBV7-8 with TRBJ2-5, with a weak D call TRBD1 (6 bases). Per germline, CDR1 SGHVS and CDR2 FQNEAQ. V dropped 5 bases and J dropped 2 bases, with 12 bases sitting between them. CDR3 size: 14 residues. The CDR3 sequence: CASSVDRLQETQYF. In nucleotides, the CDR3 is TGTGCCAGCAGCGTAGACAGGCTACAAGAGACCCAGTACTTC.

The chain recombines TRBV5-1 with TRBJ2-2, with D perhaps assigned TRBD1 or TRBD2 (5 bases each). V shed 4 bases and J shed 4 bases, with 17 bases lying between them. Germline CDR1 reads SGHRS; CDR2 reads YFSETQ. CDR3 length: 16 residues. CDR3 coding DNA: TGCGCCAGCAGCCCCCTGGGTGGGGCGGGCACCGGGGAGCTGTTTTTT. Residues: CASSPLGGAGTGELFF. Together with reference TRBV5-1 and TRBJ2-2, the CDR3 gives the full variable domain: KAGVTQTPRYLIKTRGQQVTLSCSPISGHRSVSWYQQTPGQGLQFLFEYFSETQRNKGNFPGRFSGRQFSNSRSEMNVSTLELGDSALYLCASSPLGGAGTGELFFGEGSRLTVL.

This clonotype was found a few times. This rearrangement joins TRBV2 to TRBJ2-2; no definite D call. The CDR3 totals 11 residues. Germline assignment: CDR1 SNHLY and CDR2 FYNNEI. V lost 7 bases, J lost 6 bases, and 6 bases lay in between. CDR3 amino acids: CASTTSGELFF. The CDR3 region has the DNA TGTGCCAGCACTACATCCGGGGAGCTGTTTTTT.

This clonotype has a handful of counts. The J gene is TRBJ2-1, the V gene TRBV2; either TRBD1 or TRBD2 may supply D (5 bases each). Trimming stripped 8 bases from V and 7 bases from J, with 18 bases between. Germline loops: CDR1 SNHLY, CDR2 FYNNEI. This CDR3 is built from 14 residues. The CDR3 region is CASARASIENEQFF. CDR3 in DNA: TGTGCCAGCGCCAGGGCTAGCATCGAGAATGAGCAGTTCTTC.

This clonotype was seen a few times. The chain links TRBV25-1 to TRBJ2-1; unclear D gene. From germline, CDR1 is MGHDK and CDR2 SYGVNS. Trimming stripped 4 bases from V and 8 bases from J, with 9 bases between. The CDR3 length is 12 residues. The CDR3 DNA reads as TGTGCCAGCAGTGCCGCCTGGGATGAGCAGTTCTTC. It is translated as CASSAAWDEQFF.

This clonotype appeared a few times. The chain combines TRBV7-2 with TRBJ2-7, with D perhaps matching TRBD2 (6 bases). Germline values: CDR1 SGHTA, CDR2 FQGNSA. Deletions cut 5 bases from V and 3 bases from J, with 14 bases between. The CDR3 length is 14 residues. CDR3 sequence: CASSAGLVVYEQYF. The CDR3, as DNA: TGTGCCAGCAGCGCGGGACTCGTCGTCTACGAGCAGTACTTC.

This clonotype has only a few counts. The rearrangement joins TRBV6-1 to TRBJ1-3, with D maybe TRBD1 (5 bases). Trimming pared 4 bases from V and 8 bases from J, leaving 18 bases between. CDR1 and CDR2 from the germline V gene are MNHNS and SASEGT. The CDR3 totals 15 residues. In DNA form, the CDR3 reads TGTGCCAGCAGTGGAAGCGGGACTCGTACAGACACCATATATTTT. It yields the protein CASSGSGTRTDTIYF.

This chain joins TRBV11-3 and TRBJ2-1; TRBD2 is a possible D gene (5 bases). This CDR3 has 11 residues. CDR1 is SGHNT, CDR2 YENEEA, per germline. The V end lost 9 bases, the J end lost 14 bases, and 17 bases lay between the germline ends. CDR3 amino acids: CASTPARGEFF. The CDR3 DNA is TGTGCCAGTACCCCAGCCCGGGGAGAGTTCTTC.

This clonotype has ten or more counts. V gene TRBV7-2 combines with J gene TRBJ1-2, with a weak D call TRBD1 (5 bases). Germline V gene data show CDR1 as SGHTA and CDR2 as FQGNSA. Trimming cost V 5 bases and J 1 base, with 17 bases left between them. The CDR3 extends over 16 amino acids. The CDR3 sequence: CASSPTGPRINYGYTF. DNA for the CDR3: TGTGCCAGCAGCCCCACGGGACCAAGAATTAACTATGGCTACACCTTC.

By frequency in the sample, this clonotype is large. The rearrangement uses TRBV6-4 and TRBJ2-3; TRBD1 agrees at 10 bases. V dropped 6 bases and J dropped 4; count of bases not matched to a gene: 4. Germline V lookup: CDR1 MRHNA, CDR2 SNTAGT. CDR3 length: 14 amino acids. The DNA of the CDR3 is TGTGCCAGCAGCGCGACAGGGGGCTCAGATACGCAGTATTTT. It yields the protein CASSATGGSDTQYF.

This clonotype was recorded at least ten times. CDR3 protein: CASSVGRGSSYNEQFF. The CDR3 nucleotides read TGTGCCAGCAGCGTAGGCCGAGGGAGCTCCTACAATGAGCAGTTCTTC. The rearrangement links TRBV9 to TRBJ2-1; tentatively, D is TRBD2 (5 bases). The V end lost 0 bases, the J end lost 0 bases, and 10 bases lay between the germline ends. The CDR3 extends over 16 amino acids. CDR1 and CDR2 (germline): SGDLS, YYNGEE.

This clonotype was observed at least ten times. This chain uses TRBV4-3 with TRBJ1-5; TRBD1 aligns across 9 bases. This CDR3 is built from 20 residues. V was pared by 0 bases and J by 2 bases, with 14 bases of the junction left unmatched. The germline CDR1 and CDR2 sequences are LGHNA and YSLEER. The CDR3, as DNA: TGCGCCAGCAGCCAAGATGGAGCCGGGACAGGGAGGTATGGCAATCAGCCCCAGCATTTT. It yields the protein CASSQDGAGTGRYGNQPQHF.

V usage is TRBV29-1 and J usage is TRBJ2-5; the match to TRBD2 covers 8 bases. The CDR3 spans 15 residues. Germline V gives CDR1 SQVTM, CDR2 ANQGSEA. Germline trimming cut 4 bases from V and 5 bases from J; bases unmatched to any gene: 12. The CDR3 DNA sequence: TGCAGCGTTGGCCATCCAGCGGGGGTCGAGGAGACCCAGTACTTC. Translating gives CSVGHPAGVEETQYF.

CDR3 amino acids: CASSRLSGMGGETQYF. As DNA, the CDR3 is TGTGCCAGCAGCCGACTCAGCGGGATGGGCGGGGAGACCCAGTACTTC. The V gene is TRBV6-1, the J gene TRBJ2-5; 7 bases fit TRBD2. V was clipped by 6 bases and J by 5 bases; unmatched bases: 15. The germline CDR1 and CDR2 sequences are MNHNS and SASEGT. The CDR3 has 16 residues.

This clonotype was detected a few times. DNA of the CDR3: TGTGCCAGCAGCTTGAGCAGAGGCTATGAGCAGTTCTTC. This encodes CASSLSRGYEQFF. The V call is TRBV5-5, the J call TRBJ2-1; D not certain. CDR1 and CDR2 from the germline V gene are SGHKS and YYEKEE (reference sequence). The V gene lost 1 base and the J gene lost 8 bases, with 10 bases spanning the gap. The CDR3 contains 13 residues.

The table lists this clonotype with a few counts. The chain uses TRBV6-1 and TRBJ1-6; D unresolved. V was trimmed by 5 bases and J by 7 bases, leaving 15 bases between them. The CDR3 contains 15 residues. Germline CDR1 reads MNHNS; CDR2 reads SASEGT. The CDR3 bases are TGTGCCAGCAGTCAACCCCGGGATACAAATTCACCCCTCCACTTT. It translates to CASSQPRDTNSPLHF.

The rearrangement joins TRBV6-1 to TRBJ2-2; weak D call: TRBD1 (6 bases). Between the trimmed V and J ends, which lost 7 bases and 7 bases, there was a span of 13 bases. The germline V gene has CDR1 MNHNS and CDR2 SASEGT. The CDR3 totals 13 residues. Here the CDR3 DNA reads TGTGCCAGCAAGAGGGGGAGCAACGGGGAGCTGTTTTTT. Amino acids: CASKRGSNGELFF.